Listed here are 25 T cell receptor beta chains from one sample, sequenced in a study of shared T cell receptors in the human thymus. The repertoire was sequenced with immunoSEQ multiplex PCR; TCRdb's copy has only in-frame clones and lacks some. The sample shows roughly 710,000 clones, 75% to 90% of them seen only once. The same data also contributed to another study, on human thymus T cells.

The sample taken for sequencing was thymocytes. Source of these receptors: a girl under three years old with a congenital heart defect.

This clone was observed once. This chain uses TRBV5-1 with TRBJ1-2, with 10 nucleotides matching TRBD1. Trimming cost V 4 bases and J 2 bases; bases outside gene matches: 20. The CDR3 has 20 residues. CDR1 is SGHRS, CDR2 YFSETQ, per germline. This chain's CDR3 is CASSRSRRAARGQGNYGYTF. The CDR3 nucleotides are TGCGCCAGCAGCCGTTCGCGGCGGGCAGCTAGGGGACAGGGGAACTATGGCTACACCTTC.

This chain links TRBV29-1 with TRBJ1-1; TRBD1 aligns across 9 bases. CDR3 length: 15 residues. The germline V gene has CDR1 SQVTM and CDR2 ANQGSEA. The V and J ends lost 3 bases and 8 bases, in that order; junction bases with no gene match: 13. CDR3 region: CSVDEGQGLGMEAFF. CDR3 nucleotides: TGCAGCGTTGATGAGGGACAGGGACTGGGCATGGAAGCTTTCTTT. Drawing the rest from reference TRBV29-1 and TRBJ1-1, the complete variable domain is SAVISQKPSRDICQRGTSLTIQCQVDSQVTMMFWYRQQPGQSLTLIATANQGSEATYESGFVIDKFPISRPNLTFSTLTVSNMSPEDSSIYLCSVDEGQGLGMEAFFGQGTRLTVV.

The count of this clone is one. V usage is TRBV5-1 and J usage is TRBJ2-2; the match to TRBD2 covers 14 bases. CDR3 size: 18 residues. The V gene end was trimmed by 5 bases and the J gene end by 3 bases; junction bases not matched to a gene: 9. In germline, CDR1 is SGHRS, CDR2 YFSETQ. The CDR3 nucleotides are TGCGCCAGCAGACCTGGGACTAGCGGGGGTCAAGACACCGGGGAGCTGTTTTTT. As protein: CASRPGTSGGQDTGELFF.

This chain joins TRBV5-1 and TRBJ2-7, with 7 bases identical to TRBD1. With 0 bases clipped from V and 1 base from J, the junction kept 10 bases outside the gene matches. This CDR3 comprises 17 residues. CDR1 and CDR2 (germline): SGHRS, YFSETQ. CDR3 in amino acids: CASSLVEDRPESYEQYF. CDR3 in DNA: TGCGCCAGCAGCTTGGTGGAGGACAGGCCGGAGTCCTACGAGCAGTACTTC.

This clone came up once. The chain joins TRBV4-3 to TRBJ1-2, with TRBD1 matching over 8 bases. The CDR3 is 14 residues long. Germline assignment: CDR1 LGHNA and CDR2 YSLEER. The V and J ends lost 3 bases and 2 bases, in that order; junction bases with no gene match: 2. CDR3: CASSQGQENYGYTF. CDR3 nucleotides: TGCGCCAGCAGCCAGGGACAGGAAAACTATGGCTACACCTTC.

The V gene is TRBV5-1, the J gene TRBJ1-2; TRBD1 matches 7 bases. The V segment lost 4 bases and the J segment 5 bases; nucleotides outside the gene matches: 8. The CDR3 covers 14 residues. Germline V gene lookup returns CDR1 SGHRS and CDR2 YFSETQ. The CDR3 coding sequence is TGCGCCAGCAGCCCGGGGGACAGCAAATATGGCTACACCTTC. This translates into CASSPGDSKYGYTF.

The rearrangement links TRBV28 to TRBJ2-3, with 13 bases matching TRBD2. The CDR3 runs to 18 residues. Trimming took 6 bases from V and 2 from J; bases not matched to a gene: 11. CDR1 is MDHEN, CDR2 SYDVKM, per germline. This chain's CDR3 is CASRTTTSGGPVTDTQYF. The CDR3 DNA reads TGTGCCAGCAGGACGACGACTAGCGGGGGGCCCGTCACAGATACGCAGTATTTT.

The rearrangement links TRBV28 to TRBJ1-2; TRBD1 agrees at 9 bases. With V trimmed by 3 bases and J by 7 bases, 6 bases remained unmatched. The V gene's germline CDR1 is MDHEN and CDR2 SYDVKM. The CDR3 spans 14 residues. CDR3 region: CASSLEGQGVGYTF. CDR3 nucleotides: TGTGCCAGCAGTTTGGAGGGACAGGGAGTTGGCTACACCTTC.

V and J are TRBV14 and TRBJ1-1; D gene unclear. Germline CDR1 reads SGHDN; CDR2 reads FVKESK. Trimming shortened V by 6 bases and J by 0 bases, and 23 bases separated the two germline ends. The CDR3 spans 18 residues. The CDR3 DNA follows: TGTGCCAGCAGACCCCTCGGCGGAAGAGTCTCCCTGAACACTGAAGCTTTCTTT. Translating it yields CASRPLGGRVSLNTEAFF.

The CDR3 nucleotides are TGTGCCATCAGTGTGGACAGTCCAGGCCTTGGGGAAAAACTGTTTTTT. Residues: CAISVDSPGLGEKLFF. J is TRBJ1-4 and V is TRBV10-3, with a weak D call TRBD1 (6 bases). With 4 bases removed from V and 8 bases from J, the gap between germline ends came to 20 bases. Germline assignment: CDR1 ENHRY and CDR2 SYGVKD. CDR3 length: 16 residues.

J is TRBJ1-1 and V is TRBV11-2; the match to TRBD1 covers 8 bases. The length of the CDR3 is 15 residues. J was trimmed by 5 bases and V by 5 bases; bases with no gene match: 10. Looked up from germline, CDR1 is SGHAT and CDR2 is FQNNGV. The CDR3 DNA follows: TGTGCCAGCAGCCCAGGAGAGGGACAGGAGACTGAAGCTTTCTTT. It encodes CASSPGEGQETEAFF.

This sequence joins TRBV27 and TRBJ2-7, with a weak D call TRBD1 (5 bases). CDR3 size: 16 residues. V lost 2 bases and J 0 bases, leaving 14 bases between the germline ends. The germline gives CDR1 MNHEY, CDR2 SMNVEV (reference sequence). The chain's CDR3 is CASSLSSGISSYEQYF. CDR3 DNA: TGTGCCAGCAGTTTAAGTTCAGGGATTAGCTCCTACGAGCAGTACTTC.

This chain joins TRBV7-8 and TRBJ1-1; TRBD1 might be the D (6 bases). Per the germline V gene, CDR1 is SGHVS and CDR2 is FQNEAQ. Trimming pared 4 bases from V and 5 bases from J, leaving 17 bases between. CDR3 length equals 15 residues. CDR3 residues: CASSSRGKWVTEAFF. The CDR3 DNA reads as TGTGCCAGCAGCTCAAGGGGGAAATGGGTAACTGAAGCTTTCTTT.

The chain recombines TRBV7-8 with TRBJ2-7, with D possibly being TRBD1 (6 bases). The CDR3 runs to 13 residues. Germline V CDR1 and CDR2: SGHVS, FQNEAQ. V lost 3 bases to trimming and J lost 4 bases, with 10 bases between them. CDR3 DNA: TGTGCCAGCAGCTTCGGCCAGGGGTACGAGCAGTACTTC. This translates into CASSFGQGYEQYF.

The DNA for the CDR3 is TGTGCCAGCGCCAGAGGCGGGGGACACACAGATACGCAGTATTTT. This translates into CASARGGGHTDTQYF. The rearrangement joins TRBV7-3 to TRBJ2-3; D perhaps matches TRBD2 (7 bases). The CDR3 has 15 residues. Trimming removed 8 bases from V and 2 bases from J, with 17 bases in between. Germline CDR1 SGHTA, CDR2 FQGTGA.

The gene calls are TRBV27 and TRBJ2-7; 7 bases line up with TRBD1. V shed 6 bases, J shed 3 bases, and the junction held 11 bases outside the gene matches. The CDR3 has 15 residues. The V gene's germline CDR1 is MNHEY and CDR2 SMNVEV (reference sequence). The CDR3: CASRDDRERGYEQYF. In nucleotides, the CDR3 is TGTGCCAGCAGAGATGACAGGGAGAGAGGCTACGAGCAGTACTTC.

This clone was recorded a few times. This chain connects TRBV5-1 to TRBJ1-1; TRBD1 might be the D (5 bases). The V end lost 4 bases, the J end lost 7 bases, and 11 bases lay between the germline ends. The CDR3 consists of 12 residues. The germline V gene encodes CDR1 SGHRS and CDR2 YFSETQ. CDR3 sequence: CASSRGQNEAFF. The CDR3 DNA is TGCGCCAGCAGCCGAGGACAAAATGAAGCTTTCTTT.

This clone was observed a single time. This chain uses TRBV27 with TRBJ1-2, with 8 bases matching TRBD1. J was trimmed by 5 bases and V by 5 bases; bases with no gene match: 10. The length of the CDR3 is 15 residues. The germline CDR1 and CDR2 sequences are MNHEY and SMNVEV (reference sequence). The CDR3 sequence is CASSDNQGAGYGYTF. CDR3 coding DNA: TGTGCCAGCAGTGACAATCAGGGGGCAGGGTATGGCTACACCTTC.

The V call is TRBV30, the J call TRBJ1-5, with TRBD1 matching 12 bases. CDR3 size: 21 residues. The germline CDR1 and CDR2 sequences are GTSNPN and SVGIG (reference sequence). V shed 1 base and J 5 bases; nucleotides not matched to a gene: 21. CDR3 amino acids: CAWSEPGQGADGSHQDQPQHF. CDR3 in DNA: TGTGCCTGGAGTGAACCGGGACAGGGGGCGGACGGGTCGCACCAGGATCAGCCCCAGCATTTT.

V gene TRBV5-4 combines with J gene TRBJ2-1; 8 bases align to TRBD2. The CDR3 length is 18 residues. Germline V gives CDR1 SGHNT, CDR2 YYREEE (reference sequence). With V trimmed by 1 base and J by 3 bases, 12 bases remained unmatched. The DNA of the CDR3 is TGTGCCAGCAGCTTGCTAGGCGGGGGGAGTATATTCTACAATGAGCAGTTCTTC. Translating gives CASSLLGGGSIFYNEQFF.

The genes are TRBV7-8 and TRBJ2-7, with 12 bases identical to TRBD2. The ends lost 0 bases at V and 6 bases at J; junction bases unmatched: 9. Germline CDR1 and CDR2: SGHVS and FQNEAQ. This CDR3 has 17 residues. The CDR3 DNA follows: TGTGCCAGCAGCTTAGCTTTTTCTAGCGGGGGGGCGTCCGAGCAGTACTTC. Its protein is CASSLAFSSGGASEQYF.

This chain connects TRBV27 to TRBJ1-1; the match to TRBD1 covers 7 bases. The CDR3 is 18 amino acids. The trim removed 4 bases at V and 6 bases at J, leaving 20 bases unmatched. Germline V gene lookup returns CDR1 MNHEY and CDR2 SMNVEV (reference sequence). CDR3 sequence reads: CASSSPGGPLKGEPEAFF. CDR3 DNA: TGTGCCAGCAGTTCCCCAGGGGGGCCTCTAAAGGGGGAGCCTGAAGCTTTCTTT.

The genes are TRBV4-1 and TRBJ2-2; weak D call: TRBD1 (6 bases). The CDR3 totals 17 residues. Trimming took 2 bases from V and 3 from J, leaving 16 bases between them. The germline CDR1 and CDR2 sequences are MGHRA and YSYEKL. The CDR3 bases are TGCGCCAGCAGCCAACCCACCAGGGGTCCCCACACCGGGGAGCTGTTTTTT. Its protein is CASSQPTRGPHTGELFF.

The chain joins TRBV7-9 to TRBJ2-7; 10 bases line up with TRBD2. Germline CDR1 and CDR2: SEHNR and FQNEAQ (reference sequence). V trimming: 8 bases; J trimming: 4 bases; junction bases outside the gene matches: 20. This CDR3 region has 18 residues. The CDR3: CASGQGLAGEVGTYEQYF. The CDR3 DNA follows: TGTGCCAGCGGTCAGGGGCTAGCGGGGGAAGTCGGAACTTACGAGCAGTACTTC.

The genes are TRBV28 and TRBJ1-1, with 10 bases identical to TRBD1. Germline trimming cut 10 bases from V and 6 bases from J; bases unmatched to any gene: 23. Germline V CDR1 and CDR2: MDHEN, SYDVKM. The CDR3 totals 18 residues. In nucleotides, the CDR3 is TGTGCCACGTTCCGTCGTGGGACAGGGGCCCATAAGGGCGCTGAAGCTTTCTTT. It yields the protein CATFRRGTGAHKGAEAFF. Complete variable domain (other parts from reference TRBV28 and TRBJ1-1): DVKVTQSSRYLVKRTGEKVFLECVQDMDHENMFWYRQDPGLGLRLIYFSYDVKMKEKGDIPEGYSVSREKKERFSLILESASTNQTSMYLCATFRRGTGAHKGAEAFFGQGTRLTVV.